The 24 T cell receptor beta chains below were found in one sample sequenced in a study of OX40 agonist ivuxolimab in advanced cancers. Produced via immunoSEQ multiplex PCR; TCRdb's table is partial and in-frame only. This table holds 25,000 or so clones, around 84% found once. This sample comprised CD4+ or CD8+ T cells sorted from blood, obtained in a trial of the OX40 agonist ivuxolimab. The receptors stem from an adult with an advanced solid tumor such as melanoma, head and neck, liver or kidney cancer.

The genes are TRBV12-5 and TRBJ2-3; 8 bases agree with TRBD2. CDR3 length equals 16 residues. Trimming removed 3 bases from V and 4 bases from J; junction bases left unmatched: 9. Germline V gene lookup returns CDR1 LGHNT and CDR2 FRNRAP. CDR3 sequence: CASGFGLAGPPDTQYF. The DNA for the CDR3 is TGTGCTAGTGGTTTTGGGTTAGCGGGGCCCCCAGATACGCAGTATTTT. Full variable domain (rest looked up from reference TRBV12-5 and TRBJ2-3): DARVTQTPRHKVTEMGQEVTMRCQPILGHNTVFWYRQTMMQGLELLAYFRNRAPLDDSGMPKDRFSAEMPDATLATLKIQPSEPRDSAVYFCASGFGLAGPPDTQYFGPGTRLTVL.

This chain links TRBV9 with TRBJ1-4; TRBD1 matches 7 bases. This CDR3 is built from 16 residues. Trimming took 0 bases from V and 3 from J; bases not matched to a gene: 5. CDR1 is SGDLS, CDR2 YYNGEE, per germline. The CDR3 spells CASSVAGGAANEKLFF. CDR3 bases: TGTGCCAGCAGCGTAGCAGGGGGGGCGGCTAATGAAAAACTGTTTTTT.

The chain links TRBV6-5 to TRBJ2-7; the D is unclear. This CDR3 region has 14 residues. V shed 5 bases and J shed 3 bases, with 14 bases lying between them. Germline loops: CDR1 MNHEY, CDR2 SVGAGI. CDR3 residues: CASSLTSSGYEQYF. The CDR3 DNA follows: TGTGCCAGCAGTCTCACTTCATCGGGCTACGAGCAGTACTTC.

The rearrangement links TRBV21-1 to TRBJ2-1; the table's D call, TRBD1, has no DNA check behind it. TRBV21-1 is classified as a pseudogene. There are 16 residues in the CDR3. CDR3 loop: CANSSLRTGEPDEQFF. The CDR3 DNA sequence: TGTGCCAACTCCTCTTTACGGACAGGGGAGCCCGATGAGCAGTTCTTC.

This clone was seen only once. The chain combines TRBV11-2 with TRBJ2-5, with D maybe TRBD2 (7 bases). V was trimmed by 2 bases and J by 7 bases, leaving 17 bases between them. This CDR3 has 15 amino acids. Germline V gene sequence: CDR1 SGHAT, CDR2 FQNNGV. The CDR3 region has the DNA TGTGCCAGCAGCTTAACGGCGGGGGCTTTGGGGACCCAGTACTTC. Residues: CASSLTAGALGTQYF.

CDR3 residues: CASSARQGSYNEQFF. CDR3 nucleotide sequence: TGTGCCAGCAGTGCCCGACAGGGCTCCTACAATGAGCAGTTCTTC. The chain joins TRBV27 to TRBJ2-1; 7 bases align to TRBD1. The germline gives CDR1 MNHEY, CDR2 SMNVEV (reference sequence). The length of the CDR3 is 15 residues. The V gene end was trimmed by 5 bases and the J gene end by 0 bases; junction bases not matched to a gene: 4.

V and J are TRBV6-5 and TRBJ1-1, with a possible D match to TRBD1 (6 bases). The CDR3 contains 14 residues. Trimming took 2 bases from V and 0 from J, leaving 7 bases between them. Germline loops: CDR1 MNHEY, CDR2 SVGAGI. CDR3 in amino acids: CASSYQGLNTEAFF. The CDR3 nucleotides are TGTGCCAGCAGTTACCAGGGGCTGAACACTGAAGCTTTCTTT.

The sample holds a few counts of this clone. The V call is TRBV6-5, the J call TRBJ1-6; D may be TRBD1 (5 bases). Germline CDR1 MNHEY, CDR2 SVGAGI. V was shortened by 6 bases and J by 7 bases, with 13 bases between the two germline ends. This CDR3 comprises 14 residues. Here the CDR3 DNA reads TGTGCCAGCAGGGGCGGGACCGAAAATTCACCCCTCCACTTT. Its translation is CASRGGTENSPLHF.

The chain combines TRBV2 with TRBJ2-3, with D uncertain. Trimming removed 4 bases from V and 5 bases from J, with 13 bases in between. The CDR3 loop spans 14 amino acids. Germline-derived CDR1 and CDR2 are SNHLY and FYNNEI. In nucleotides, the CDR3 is TGTGCCAGCAGTGCCTCGGGCTTCCTAGATACGCAGTATTTT. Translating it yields CASSASGFLDTQYF.

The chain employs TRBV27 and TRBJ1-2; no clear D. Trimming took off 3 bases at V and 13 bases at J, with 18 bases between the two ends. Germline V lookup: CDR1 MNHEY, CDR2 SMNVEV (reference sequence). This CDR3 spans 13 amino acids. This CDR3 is CASSLRDRWVRTF. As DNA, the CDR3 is TGTGCCAGCAGTTTGCGGGATAGATGGGTTCGCACCTTC.

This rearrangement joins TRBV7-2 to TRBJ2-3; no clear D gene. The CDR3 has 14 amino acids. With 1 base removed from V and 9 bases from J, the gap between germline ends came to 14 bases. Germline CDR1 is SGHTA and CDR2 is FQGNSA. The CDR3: CASSLVLPRATQYF. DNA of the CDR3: TGTGCCAGCAGCTTAGTCCTACCGAGAGCCACGCAGTATTTT.

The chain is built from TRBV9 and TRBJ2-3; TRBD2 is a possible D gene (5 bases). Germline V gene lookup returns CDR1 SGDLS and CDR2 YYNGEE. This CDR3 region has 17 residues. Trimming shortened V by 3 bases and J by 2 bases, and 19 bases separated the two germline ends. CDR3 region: CASSETTSLDNTDTQYF. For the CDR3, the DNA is TGTGCCAGCAGCGAGACTACCTCCCTAGACAACACAGATACGCAGTATTTT.

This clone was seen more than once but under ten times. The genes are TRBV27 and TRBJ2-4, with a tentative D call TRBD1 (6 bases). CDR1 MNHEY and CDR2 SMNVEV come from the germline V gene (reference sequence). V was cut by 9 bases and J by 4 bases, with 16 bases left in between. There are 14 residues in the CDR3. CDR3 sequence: CARTSGRGKNIQYF. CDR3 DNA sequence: TGTGCCAGGACCTCCGGCAGGGGTAAAAACATTCAGTACTTC.

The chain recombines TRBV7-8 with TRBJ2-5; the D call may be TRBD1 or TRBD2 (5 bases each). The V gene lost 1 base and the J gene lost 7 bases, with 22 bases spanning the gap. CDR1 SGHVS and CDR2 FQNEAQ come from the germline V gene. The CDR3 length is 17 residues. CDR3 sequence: CASSLEAGTSLKGTQYF. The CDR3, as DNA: TGTGCCAGCAGCTTAGAGGCTGGGACCTCACTAAAGGGGACCCAGTACTTC.

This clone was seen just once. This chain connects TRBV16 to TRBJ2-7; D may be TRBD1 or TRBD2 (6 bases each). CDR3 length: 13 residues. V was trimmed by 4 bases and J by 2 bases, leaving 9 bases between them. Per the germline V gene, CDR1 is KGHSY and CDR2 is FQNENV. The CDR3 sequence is CASSPGGPYEQYF. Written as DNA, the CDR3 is TGTGCCAGCAGCCCTGGGGGGCCCTACGAGCAGTACTTC.

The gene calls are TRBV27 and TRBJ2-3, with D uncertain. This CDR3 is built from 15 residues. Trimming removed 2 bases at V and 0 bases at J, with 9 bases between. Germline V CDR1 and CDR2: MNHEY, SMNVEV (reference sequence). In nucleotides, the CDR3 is TGTGCCAGCAGTTTAATAGGGTTTAGCACAGATACGCAGTATTTT. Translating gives CASSLIGFSTDTQYF.

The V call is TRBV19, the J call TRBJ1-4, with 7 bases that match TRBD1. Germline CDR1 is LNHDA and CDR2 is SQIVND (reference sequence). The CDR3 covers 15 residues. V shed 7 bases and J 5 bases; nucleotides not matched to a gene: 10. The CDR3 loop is CASTAITGDNEKLFF. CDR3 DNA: TGTGCCAGTACCGCGATTACAGGGGACAATGAAAAACTGTTTTTT.

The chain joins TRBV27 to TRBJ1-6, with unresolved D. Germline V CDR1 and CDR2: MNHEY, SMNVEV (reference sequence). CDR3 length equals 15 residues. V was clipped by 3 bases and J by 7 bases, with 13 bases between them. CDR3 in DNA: TGTGCCAGCAGTTTTGAGCAGGCCTCAAATTCACCCCTCCACTTT. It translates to CASSFEQASNSPLHF.

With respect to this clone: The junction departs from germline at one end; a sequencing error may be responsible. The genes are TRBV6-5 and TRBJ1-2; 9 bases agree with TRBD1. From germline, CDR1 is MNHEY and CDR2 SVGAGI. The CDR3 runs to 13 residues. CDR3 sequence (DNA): TGTGTCAGCGGACAGGGGTTAAACTATGGCTACACCTTC. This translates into CVSGQGLNYGYTF.

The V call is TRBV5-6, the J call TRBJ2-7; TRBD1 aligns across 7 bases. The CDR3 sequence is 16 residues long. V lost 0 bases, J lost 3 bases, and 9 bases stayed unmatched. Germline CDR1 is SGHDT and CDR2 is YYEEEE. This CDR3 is CASSLGGGKHFYEQYF. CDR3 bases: TGTGCCAGCAGCTTGGGAGGGGGCAAACATTTCTACGAGCAGTACTTC.

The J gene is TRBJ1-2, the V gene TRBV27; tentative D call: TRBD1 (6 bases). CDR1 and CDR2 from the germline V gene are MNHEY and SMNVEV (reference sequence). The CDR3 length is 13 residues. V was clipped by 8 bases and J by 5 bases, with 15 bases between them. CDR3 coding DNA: TGTGCCAGCCGAGGGAGGGGGGGGTATGGCTACACCTTC. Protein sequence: CASRGRGGYGYTF.

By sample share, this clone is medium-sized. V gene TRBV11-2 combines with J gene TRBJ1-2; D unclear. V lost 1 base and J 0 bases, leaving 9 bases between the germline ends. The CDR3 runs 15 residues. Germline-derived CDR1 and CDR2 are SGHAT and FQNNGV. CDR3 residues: CASSLGAVTNYGYTF. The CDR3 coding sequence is TGTGCCAGCAGCTTAGGAGCCGTCACTAACTATGGCTACACCTTC.

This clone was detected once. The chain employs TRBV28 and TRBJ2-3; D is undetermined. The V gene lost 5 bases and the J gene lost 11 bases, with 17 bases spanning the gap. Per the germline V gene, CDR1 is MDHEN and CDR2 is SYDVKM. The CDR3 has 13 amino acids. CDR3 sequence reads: CASSNPPSLVQYF. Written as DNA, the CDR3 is TGTGCCAGCAGTAACCCCCCATCCCTGGTGCAGTATTTT.

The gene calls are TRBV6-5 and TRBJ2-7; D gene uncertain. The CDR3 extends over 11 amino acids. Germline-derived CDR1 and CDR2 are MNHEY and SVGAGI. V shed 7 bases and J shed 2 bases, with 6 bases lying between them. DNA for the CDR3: TGTGCCAGCATGGAGACCTACGAGCAGTACTTC. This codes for CASMETYEQYF.